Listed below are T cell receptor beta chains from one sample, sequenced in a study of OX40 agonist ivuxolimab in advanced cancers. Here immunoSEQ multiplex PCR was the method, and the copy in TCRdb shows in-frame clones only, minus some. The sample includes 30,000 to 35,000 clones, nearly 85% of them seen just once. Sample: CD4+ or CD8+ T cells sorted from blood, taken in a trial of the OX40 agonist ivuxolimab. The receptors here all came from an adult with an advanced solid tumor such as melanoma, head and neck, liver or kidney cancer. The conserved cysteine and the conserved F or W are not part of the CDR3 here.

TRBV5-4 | ASSQEGTSATGFRDEQF
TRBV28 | ASKPGLAEGPWGDEQF
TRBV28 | ASSPGQYTDTQY
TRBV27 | ASSHRDRIKETQY
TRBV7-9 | ASSFPGTRGTGELF
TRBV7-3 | ASSLRRARNQPQH
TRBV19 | ASSDDGRAYNEQF
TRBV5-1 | ASSLAGIYSYEQY
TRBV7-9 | ASSRPDNSGNTIY
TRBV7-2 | ASSFRSGNEKLF
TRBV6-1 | ASSEASGGSETQY
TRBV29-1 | SVVNTEAF
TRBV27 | ASSLIGGLSDREQY
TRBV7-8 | ASSLGGGQETQY
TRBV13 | ASSLGAFSSYEQY
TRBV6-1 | ASSERGGRQPQH
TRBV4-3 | ASSQDLAGSGELF
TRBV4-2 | ASSQGSGRYEQY
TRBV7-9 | ASSSPGLAYEQY
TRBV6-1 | ASSDGGVEQY
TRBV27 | ASSNRGLLSEQY
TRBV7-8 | ASSLVEGMNTEAF
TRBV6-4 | ASSDSAGGSTDTQY
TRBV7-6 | ASSLGSGAASPLH
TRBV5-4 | ASSLYSSVYNSPLH
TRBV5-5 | ASSPLTRTEQF
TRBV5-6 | ASSLVGGARETQY
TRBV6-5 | ASVPPGRYNEQF
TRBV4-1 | ASSQDPGNTEAF
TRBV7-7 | AVGRGAGYT
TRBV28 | ASSGTGTGVGRWFATDTQY
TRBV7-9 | ASSLPVGKTGRTNEKLF
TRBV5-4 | ASSLRTGPTEAF